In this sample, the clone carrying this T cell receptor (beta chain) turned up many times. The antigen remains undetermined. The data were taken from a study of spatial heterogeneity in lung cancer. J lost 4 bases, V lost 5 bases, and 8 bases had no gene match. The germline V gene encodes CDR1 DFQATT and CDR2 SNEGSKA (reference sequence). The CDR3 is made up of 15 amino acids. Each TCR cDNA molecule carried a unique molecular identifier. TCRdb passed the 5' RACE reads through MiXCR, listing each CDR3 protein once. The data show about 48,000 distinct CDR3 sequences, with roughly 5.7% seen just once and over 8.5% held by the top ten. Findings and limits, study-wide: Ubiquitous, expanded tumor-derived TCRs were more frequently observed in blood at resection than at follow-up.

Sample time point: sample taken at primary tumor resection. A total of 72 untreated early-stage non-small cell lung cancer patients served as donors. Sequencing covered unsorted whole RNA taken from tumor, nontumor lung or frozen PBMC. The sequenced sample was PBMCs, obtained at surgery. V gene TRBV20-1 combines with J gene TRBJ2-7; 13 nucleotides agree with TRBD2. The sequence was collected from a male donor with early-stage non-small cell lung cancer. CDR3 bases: TGCAGTGCTTTCTTTACTAGCGGGAGGGGTTACGAGCAGTACTTC. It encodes CSAFFTSGRGYEQYF.